The 29 T cell receptor beta chains given below trace back to one sample, sequenced in a study of shared clonotypes between healthy human individuals. The assay was immunoSEQ multiplex PCR, and TCRdb's table has in-frame clones only and misses some. This table has more than 600,000 clones, about 90% appearing once. CD8 cells classed as naive were CD45RO-negative and positively selected for CCR7, excluding terminally differentiated effector memory CD45RA+ cells. The sequenced material came from naive CD8+ T cells sorted from blood. Receptors were obtained from a man under 40 in good health.

The V call is TRBV11-2, the J call TRBJ2-1; a possible D gene is TRBD2 (5 bases). The V and J ends lost 1 base and 9 bases respectively, with 16 bases between them. Germline V gives CDR1 SGHAT, CDR2 FQNNGV. This CDR3 is 15 amino acids long. The CDR3 region has the DNA TGTGCCAGCAGCTTAGGACCTGAACTAGTTAGTGAGCAGTTCTTC. Amino acid sequence: CASSLGPELVSEQFF.

This clone has a single count. The V gene is TRBV11-2, the J gene TRBJ2-3; no clear D. Germline assignment: CDR1 SGHAT and CDR2 FQNNGV. V was trimmed by 5 bases and J by 2 bases, leaving 11 bases between them. The CDR3 has 14 amino acids. Written as DNA, the CDR3 is TGTGCCAGCAGCCAACCCCTAACCACAGATACGCAGTATTTT. Translating gives CASSQPLTTDTQYF.

The rearrangement joins TRBV9 to TRBJ1-5, with D maybe TRBD1 (6 bases). Trimming stripped 2 bases from V and 0 bases from J, with 9 bases between. The germline CDR1 and CDR2 sequences are SGDLS and YYNGEE. The CDR3 consists of 15 residues. The CDR3 spells CASSVSGASNQPQHF. CDR3 sequence (DNA): TGTGCCAGCAGCGTCTCGGGGGCTAGCAATCAGCCCCAGCATTTT.

The V call is TRBV20-1, the J call TRBJ2-7; the match to TRBD1 covers 7 bases. This CDR3 spans 11 amino acids. CDR1 and CDR2 (germline): DFQATT, SNEGSKA (reference sequence). Trimming took 5 bases from V and 6 from J; bases not matched to a gene: 4. The CDR3 protein is CSARQGSEQYF. The CDR3 DNA sequence: TGCAGTGCTCGACAGGGTTCCGAGCAGTACTTC.

The chain couples TRBV19 to TRBJ1-1; TRBD1 is a possible D gene (6 bases). This CDR3 is built from 13 residues. Germline CDR1 reads LNHDA; CDR2 reads SQIVND (reference sequence). The ends were cut back, 4 bases at V and 6 bases at J, with 12 bases in the middle. The CDR3 DNA sequence: TGTGCCAGTAGTAATCTGGAGGGGGCTGAAGCTTTCTTT. Its translation: CASSNLEGAEAFF.

The chain uses TRBV2 and TRBJ2-1; D is undetermined. Germline V gives CDR1 SNHLY, CDR2 FYNNEI. The germline V and J ends were trimmed by 3 bases and 0 bases, with 12 bases remaining between them. The CDR3 has 16 amino acids. The CDR3 bases are TGTGCCAGCAGTGAGAGTTTCATATCCTCCTACAATGAGCAGTTCTTC. Its translation: CASSESFISSYNEQFF.

The gene calls are TRBV27 and TRBJ1-1; 7 bases align to TRBD1. The CDR3 extends over 13 amino acids. CDR1 and CDR2 from the germline V gene are MNHEY and SMNVEV (reference sequence). Trimming at V came to 5 bases and at J to 9 bases, leaving 9 bases not matched to a gene. The CDR3 bases are TGTGCCAGCAGTCCACCGGGACAGCTTAAAGCTTTCTTT. It encodes CASSPPGQLKAFF.

The chain couples TRBV21-1 to TRBJ1-2; the table gives TRBD1 as D, unverified against the DNA. TRBV21-1 corresponds to a pseudogene. CDR3 size: 18 residues. The CDR3 sequence is CASSTKFDDRSRHYGYTF. In DNA, the CDR3 is TGTGCCAGCAGCACAAAATTTGACGACAGAAGTCGTCACTATGGCTACACCTTC.

The chain is built from TRBV19 and TRBJ1-4; 7 bases are shared with TRBD1. Germline CDR1 LNHDA, CDR2 SQIVND (reference sequence). The ends lost 1 base at V and 6 bases at J; junction bases unmatched: 5. The CDR3 runs to 15 residues. The CDR3, as DNA: TGTGCCAGTAGTATAGGGACAGGTGATCATGAAAAACTGTTTTTT. Amino acid sequence: CASSIGTGDHEKLFF.

The chain links TRBV10-1 to TRBJ1-1; D is ambiguous. With 0 bases removed from V and 5 bases from J, the gap between germline ends came to 4 bases. Germline assignment: CDR1 WNHNN and CDR2 SYGVQD (reference sequence). The CDR3 contains 12 residues. In DNA form, the CDR3 reads TGCGCCAGCAGTGAGTCGGGTACTGAAGCTTTCTTT. Translated, it gives CASSESGTEAFF.

This chain uses TRBV28 with TRBJ2-2; D is perhaps TRBD1 (8 bases). Trimming stripped 4 bases from V and 3 bases from J, with 21 bases between. Germline V lookup: CDR1 MDHEN, CDR2 SYDVKM. The CDR3 totals 18 residues. Here the CDR3 reads CASSSRTGKAGYTGELFF. The CDR3, as DNA: TGTGCCAGCAGTTCAAGGACAGGGAAAGCGGGATACACCGGGGAGCTGTTTTTT.

The chain joins TRBV27 to TRBJ2-3; D is undetermined. The V end was cut by 4 bases, the J end by 4 bases, with 18 bases between. This CDR3 is 16 amino acids long. Germline CDR1 and CDR2: MNHEY and SMNVEV (reference sequence). CDR3 amino acids: CASSSTFTAPPDTQYF. CDR3 DNA sequence: TGTGCCAGCAGTTCCACGTTCACCGCTCCTCCAGATACGCAGTATTTT.

V usage is TRBV4-1 and J usage is TRBJ2-7; D unresolved. V was trimmed by 4 bases and J by 2 bases, leaving 12 bases between them. Germline-derived CDR1 and CDR2 are MGHRA and YSYEKL. The CDR3 contains 14 residues. The CDR3 nucleotides are TGCGCCAGCAGCCCTCGAGCTTTCGCCTACGAGCAGTACTTC. It translates to CASSPRAFAYEQYF.

The rearrangement uses TRBV2 and TRBJ2-1, with 14 bases aligning to TRBD2. Per germline, CDR1 SNHLY and CDR2 FYNNEI. With V trimmed by 5 bases and J by 6 bases, 9 bases remained unmatched. The CDR3 contains 17 residues. CDR3 amino acids: CASSHGTSGSVRNEQFF. CDR3 in DNA: TGTGCCAGCAGTCACGGGACTAGCGGGAGCGTACGCAATGAGCAGTTCTTC.

V usage is TRBV28 and J usage is TRBJ1-5; 10 bases are a match to TRBD1. Germline V lookup: CDR1 MDHEN, CDR2 SYDVKM. The CDR3 has 15 amino acids. V gave up 7 bases and J gave up 7 bases; unmatched junction bases: 10. The CDR3 reads CASTQTGGGRQPQHF. For the CDR3, the DNA is TGTGCCAGCACCCAGACAGGGGGCGGAAGACAGCCCCAGCATTTT.

The gene calls are TRBV5-6 and TRBJ2-7; D is undetermined. Germline V gene sequence: CDR1 SGHDT, CDR2 YYEEEE. V was cut by 4 bases and J by 4 bases, with 15 bases left in between. This CDR3 has 14 residues. The CDR3 is CASSTDFWGYEQYF. CDR3 coding DNA: TGTGCCAGCAGCACGGATTTTTGGGGTTACGAGCAGTACTTC.

This clone appeared a single time. This rearrangement joins TRBV2 to TRBJ2-4, with 12 bases lining up with TRBD2. The CDR3 runs to 18 residues. V was pared by 7 bases and J by 0 bases, with 10 bases of the junction left unmatched. Germline CDR1 reads SNHLY; CDR2 reads FYNNEI. CDR3 region: CASTSWLAGGLAKNIQYF. The CDR3 DNA reads as TGTGCCAGCACCTCTTGGCTAGCGGGGGGGCTAGCCAAAAACATTCAGTACTTC. Drawing the rest from reference TRBV2 and TRBJ2-4, the complete variable domain is EPEVTQTPSHQVTQMGQEVILRCVPISNHLYFYWYRQILGQKVEFLVSFYNNEISEKSEIFDDQFSVERPDGSNFTLKIRSTKLEDSAMYFCASTSWLAGGLAKNIQYFGAGTRLSVL.

This chain uses TRBV5-1 with TRBJ1-1, with 8 bases matching TRBD1. Germline V lookup: CDR1 SGHRS, CDR2 YFSETQ. CDR3 length: 16 amino acids. The ends lost 5 bases at V and 11 bases at J; junction bases unmatched: 20. CDR3 DNA sequence: TGCGCCAGCAGAAAAGGACAGGGAGACTCGAAGATTGGGGCTTTCTTT. This sequence encodes CASRKGQGDSKIGAFF. The full variable domain, rest sourced from reference TRBV5-1 and TRBJ1-1, is KAGVTQTPRYLIKTRGQQVTLSCSPISGHRSVSWYQQTPGQGLQFLFEYFSETQRNKGNFPGRFSGRQFSNSRSEMNVSTLELGDSALYLCASRKGQGDSKIGAFFGQGTRLTVV.

V is TRBV7-9 and J is TRBJ2-7, with TRBD2 as a possible D gene (5 bases). The germline V gene encodes CDR1 SEHNR and CDR2 FQNEAQ (reference sequence). This CDR3 is 12 amino acids long. V was cut by 5 bases and J by 6 bases, with 11 bases left in between. CDR3 region: CASSRSRVEQYF. In nucleotides, the CDR3 is TGTGCCAGCAGCCGATCGAGGGTCGAGCAGTACTTC.

Concerning this clone itself: This same CDR3 is encoded by further DNA sequences in the sample. This rearrangement joins TRBV27 to TRBJ2-7; no clear D gene. The germline V gene encodes CDR1 MNHEY and CDR2 SMNVEV (reference sequence). The CDR3 totals 13 residues. The V end lost 3 bases, the J end lost 2 bases, and 8 bases lay between the germline ends. CDR3: CASSFGETYEQYF. CDR3 nucleotide sequence: TGTGCCAGCAGTTTTGGCGAAACCTACGAGCAGTACTTC.

This chain joins TRBV4-1 and TRBJ2-1, with D tentatively TRBD2 (5 bases). CDR3 length: 13 residues. Germline V gives CDR1 MGHRA, CDR2 YSYEKL. V was cut by 1 base and J by 10 bases, with 11 bases left in between. The DNA of the CDR3 is TGCGCCAGCAGCCAAGGGACTTGGGAAGAGCAGTTCTTC. Amino acids: CASSQGTWEEQFF.

This chain uses TRBV7-8 with TRBJ2-1; tentative D call: TRBD1 (6 bases). CDR1 is SGHVS and CDR2 is FQNEAQ in the germline V gene. This CDR3 spans 15 amino acids. The ends were cut back, 5 bases at V and 5 bases at J, with 16 bases in the middle. CDR3 sequence reads: CASSPWDTIHNEQFF. CDR3 sequence (DNA): TGTGCCAGCAGCCCCTGGGACACAATTCACAATGAGCAGTTCTTC.

CDR3 residues: CASSESRDRGYEQYF. The CDR3 region has the DNA TGTGCCAGCAGTGAAAGTAGGGACAGGGGCTACGAGCAGTACTTC. The rearrangement uses TRBV2 and TRBJ2-7, with 10 bases identical to TRBD1. CDR3 size: 15 residues. CDR1 SNHLY and CDR2 FYNNEI come from the germline V gene. Trimming cost V 2 bases and J 3 bases; bases outside gene matches: 4.

The chain has TRBV29-1 and TRBJ2-5, with 7 bases that match TRBD2. The CDR3 runs to 14 residues. With V trimmed by 2 bases and J by 3 bases, 6 bases remained unmatched. Germline V gene lookup returns CDR1 SQVTM and CDR2 ANQGSEA. CDR3: CSVEKRGVEETQYF. The CDR3, as DNA: TGCAGCGTTGAAAAGCGGGGAGTAGAAGAGACCCAGTACTTC.

The chain couples TRBV7-9 to TRBJ2-1, with no clear D. Germline CDR1 SEHNR, CDR2 FQNEAQ (reference sequence). This CDR3 contains 16 residues. V was clipped by 5 bases and J by 8 bases, with 22 bases between them. The chain's CDR3 is CASSGLQAMARDEQFF. CDR3 DNA sequence: TGTGCCAGCAGCGGATTACAAGCGATGGCTAGGGATGAGCAGTTCTTC.

The chain recombines TRBV28 with TRBJ2-1, with 15 positions matching TRBD2. V was pared by 4 bases and J by 4 bases, with 8 bases of the junction left unmatched. Germline loops: CDR1 MDHEN, CDR2 SYDVKM. The CDR3 runs 18 residues. The CDR3 nucleotides are TGTGCCAGCAGTTCCTGGACTAGCGGGGGGGGCGCGTACAATGAGCAGTTCTTC. The encoded protein is CASSSWTSGGGAYNEQFF.

The chain links TRBV2 to TRBJ2-7; D possibly corresponds to TRBD1 (5 bases). This CDR3 region has 10 residues. Germline loops: CDR1 SNHLY, CDR2 FYNNEI. V lost 6 bases and J lost 11, with 11 bases in between. CDR3 protein: CASRGHREYF. The DNA for the CDR3 is TGTGCCAGCAGGGGGCATCGGGAGTACTTC.

CDR3 in amino acids: CASSPVGAPTLAFF. CDR3 nucleotide sequence: TGTGCCAGCAGTCCCGTGGGGGCCCCAACCCTGGCTTTCTTT. The V call is TRBV27, the J call TRBJ1-1; weak D call: TRBD1 (6 bases). V dropped 5 bases and J dropped 11 bases, with 21 bases sitting between them. Germline CDR1 MNHEY, CDR2 SMNVEV (reference sequence). There are 14 residues in the CDR3.

V usage is TRBV30 and J usage is TRBJ1-4; D possibly corresponds to TRBD1 (6 bases). V was cut by 2 bases and J by 6 bases, with 13 bases left in between. The germline V gene has CDR1 GTSNPN and CDR2 SVGIG (reference sequence). The CDR3 consists of 14 residues. For the CDR3, the DNA is TGTGCCTGGAGTCCGGGGGCTGGGGATGAAAAACTGTTTTTT. This sequence encodes CAWSPGAGDEKLFF.